The rows below give T cell receptor beta chains drawn from one sample of a study of cytomegalovirus exposure and HLA in healthy donors. Clones were sequenced by immunoSEQ multiplex PCR, and TCRdb holds only the in-frame ones, with some missing. The sample has 150,000 to 200,000 clones; around 73% are singletons. Material for sequencing was PBMCs. The receptors were gathered from a woman younger than 30 in good health and CMV-seropositive. The CDR3 runs from the conserved cysteine through the conserved F or W.

J gene: NA; V gene: TRBV11-2; CDR3 protein: CASSFTRDRGYEQYF
J gene: TRBJ1-6; V gene: TRBV5-8; CDR3 protein: CASSLAGGNYSPLHF
J gene: TRBJ1-1; V gene: TRBV6-1; CDR3 protein: CASSAPWQGEAEAFF
J gene: TRBJ2-3; V gene: TRBV9; CDR3 protein: CASSVHPLAGGTDTQYF
J gene: TRBJ2-2; V gene: TRBV5-1; CDR3 protein: CASSATDKPPIELFF
J gene: TRBJ1-1; V gene: TRBV6-5; CDR3 protein: CASSYLTPAAEAFF
J gene: TRBJ1-2; V gene: TRBV5-4; CDR3 protein: CASSPGTGTSFHYGYTF
J gene: TRBJ1-5; V gene: TRBV5-3; CDR3 protein: CARSTHPSRGNQPQHF
J gene: TRBJ2-7; V gene: TRBV5-5; CDR3 protein: CASWTGNYEQYF
J gene: TRBJ2-2; V gene: TRBV9; CDR3 protein: CASSVVGGGAGRTGELFF
J gene: TRBJ2-1; V gene: TRBV18; CDR3 protein: CASSRVAGDEQFF
J gene: TRBJ2-2; V gene: TRBV28; CDR3 protein: CASSPEGGGAFGELFF
J gene: TRBJ2-7; V gene: TRBV15; CDR3 protein: CATSSYQTGPQKYF
J gene: TRBJ1-2; V gene: TRBV29-1; CDR3 protein: CSVFGEGYGYTF
J gene: TRBJ2-1; V gene: TRBV9; CDR3 protein: CASSNPSGGVRNEQFF
J gene: TRBJ1-4; V gene: TRBV11-3; CDR3 protein: CASSLRRGGGYEKLFF
J gene: TRBJ2-5; V gene: TRBV4-1; CDR3 protein: CASSSEPGAETQYF
J gene: TRBJ1-2; V gene: TRBV4-1; CDR3 protein: CASSQAKEVYYYGYTF
J gene: TRBJ2-5; V gene: TRBV9; CDR3 protein: CASSPYYSTSGERETQYF
J gene: TRBJ1-2; V gene: TRBV9; CDR3 protein: CASSVEAGRGYTF
J gene: TRBJ1-6; V gene: TRBV6-1; CDR3 protein: CASSPGLYNSPLHF
J gene: TRBJ1-1; V gene: TRBV9; CDR3 protein: CASSPGGSRANAEAFF
J gene: TRBJ1-2; V gene: TRBV29-1; CDR3 protein: CSVEHRTGGDHGYTF
J gene: TRBJ2-1; V gene: TRBV9; CDR3 protein: CASSVQGRNEQFF
J gene: TRBJ2-5; V gene: TRBV4-1; CDR3 protein: CASSLQETQYF
J gene: TRBJ1-1; V gene: TRBV4-1; CDR3 protein: CASSQDRQGEGVAFF
J gene: TRBJ1-6; V gene: TRBV11-1; CDR3 protein: CASSPIGGQGNSPLHF
J gene: TRBJ1-1; V gene: TRBV4-3; CDR3 protein: CASSQTGVTEAFF
J gene: TRBJ1-1; V gene: TRBV14; CDR3 protein: CASSQQGALGTEAFF
J gene: TRBJ1-1; V gene: TRBV6-4; CDR3 protein: CASSASGTGRTEAFF
J gene: TRBJ1-2; V gene: TRBV27; CDR3 protein: CASSPTGYGYTF
J gene: TRBJ2-1; V gene: TRBV28; CDR3 protein: CASRSTGTGDREQFF
J gene: TRBJ1-5; V gene: TRBV15; CDR3 protein: CATSRTGRDQPQHF
J gene: TRBJ2-1; V gene: TRBV10-3; CDR3 protein: CASKGLAGGSSEQFF
J gene: TRBJ2-3; V gene: TRBV7-9; CDR3 protein: CSSSFTGGTDTQYF
J gene: TRBJ2-3; V gene: TRBV5-8; CDR3 protein: CASSSLHPAGGEGTDTQYF
J gene: TRBJ1-2; V gene: TRBV6-5; CDR3 protein: CASSLQGAVGGYTF
J gene: TRBJ2-3; V gene: TRBV4-1; CDR3 protein: CASSHTEQGSTDTQYF
J gene: TRBJ2-1; V gene: TRBV7-6; CDR3 protein: CASSRKGLGADNEQFF
J gene: TRBJ2-1; V gene: TRBV7-2; CDR3 protein: CASSLLIGDEQFF
J gene: TRBJ1-1; V gene: TRBV5-1; CDR3 protein: CASSLTGLNTEAFF
J gene: TRBJ2-4; V gene: TRBV10-1; CDR3 protein: CASGQTGHGETLAKNIQYF